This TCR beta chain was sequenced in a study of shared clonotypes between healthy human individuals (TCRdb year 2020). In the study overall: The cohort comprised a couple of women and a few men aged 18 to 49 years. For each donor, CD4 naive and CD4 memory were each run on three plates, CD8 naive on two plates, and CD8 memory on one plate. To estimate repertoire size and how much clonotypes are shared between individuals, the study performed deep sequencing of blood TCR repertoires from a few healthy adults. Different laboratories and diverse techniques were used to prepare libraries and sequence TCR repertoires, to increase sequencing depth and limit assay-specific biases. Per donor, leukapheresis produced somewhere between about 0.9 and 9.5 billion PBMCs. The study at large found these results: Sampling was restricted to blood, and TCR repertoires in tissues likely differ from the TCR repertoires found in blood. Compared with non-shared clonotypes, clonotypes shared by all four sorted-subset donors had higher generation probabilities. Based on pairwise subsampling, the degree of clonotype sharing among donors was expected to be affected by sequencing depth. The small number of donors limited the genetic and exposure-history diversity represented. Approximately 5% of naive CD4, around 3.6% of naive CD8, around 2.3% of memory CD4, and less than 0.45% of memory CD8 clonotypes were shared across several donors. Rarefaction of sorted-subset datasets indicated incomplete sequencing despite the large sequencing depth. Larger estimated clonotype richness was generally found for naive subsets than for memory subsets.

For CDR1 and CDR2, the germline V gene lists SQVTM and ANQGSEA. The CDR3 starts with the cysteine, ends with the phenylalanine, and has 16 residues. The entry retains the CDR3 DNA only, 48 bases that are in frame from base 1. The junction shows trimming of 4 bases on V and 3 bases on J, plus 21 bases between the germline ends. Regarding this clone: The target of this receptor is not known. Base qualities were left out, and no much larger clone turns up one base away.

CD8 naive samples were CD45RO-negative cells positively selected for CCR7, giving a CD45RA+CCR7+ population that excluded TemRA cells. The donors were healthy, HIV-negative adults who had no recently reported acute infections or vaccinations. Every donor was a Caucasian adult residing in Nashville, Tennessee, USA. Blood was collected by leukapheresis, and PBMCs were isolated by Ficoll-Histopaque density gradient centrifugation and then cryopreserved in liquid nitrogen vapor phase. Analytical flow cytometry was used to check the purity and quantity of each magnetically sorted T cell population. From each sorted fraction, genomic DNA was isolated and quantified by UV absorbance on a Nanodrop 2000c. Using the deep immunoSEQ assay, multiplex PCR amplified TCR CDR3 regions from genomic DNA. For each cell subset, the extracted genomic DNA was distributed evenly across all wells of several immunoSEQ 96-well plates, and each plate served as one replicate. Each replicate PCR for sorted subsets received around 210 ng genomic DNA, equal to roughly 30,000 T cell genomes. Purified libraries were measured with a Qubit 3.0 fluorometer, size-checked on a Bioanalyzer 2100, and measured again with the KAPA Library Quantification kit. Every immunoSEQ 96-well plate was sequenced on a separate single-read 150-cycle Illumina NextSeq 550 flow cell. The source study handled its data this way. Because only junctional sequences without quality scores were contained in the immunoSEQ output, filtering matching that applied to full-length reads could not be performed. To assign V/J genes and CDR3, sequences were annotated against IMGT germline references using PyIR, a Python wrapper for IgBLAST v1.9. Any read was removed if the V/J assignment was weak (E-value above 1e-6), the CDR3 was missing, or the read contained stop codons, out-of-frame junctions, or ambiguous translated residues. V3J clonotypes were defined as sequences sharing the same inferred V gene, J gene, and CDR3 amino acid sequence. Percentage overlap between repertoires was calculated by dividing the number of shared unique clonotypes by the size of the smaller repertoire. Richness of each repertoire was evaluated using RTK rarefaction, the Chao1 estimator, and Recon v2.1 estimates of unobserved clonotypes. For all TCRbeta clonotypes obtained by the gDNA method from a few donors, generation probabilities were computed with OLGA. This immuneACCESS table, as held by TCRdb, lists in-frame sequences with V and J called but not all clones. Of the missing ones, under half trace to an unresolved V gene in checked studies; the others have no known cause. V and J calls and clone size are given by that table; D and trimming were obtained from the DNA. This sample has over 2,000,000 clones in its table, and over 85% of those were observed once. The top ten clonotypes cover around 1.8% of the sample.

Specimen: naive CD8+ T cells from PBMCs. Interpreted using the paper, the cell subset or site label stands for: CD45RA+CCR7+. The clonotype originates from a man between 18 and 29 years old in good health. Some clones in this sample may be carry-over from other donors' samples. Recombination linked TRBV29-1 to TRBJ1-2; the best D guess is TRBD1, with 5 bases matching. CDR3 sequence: CSVGLPDNPPDYGYTF. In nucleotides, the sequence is TGCAGCGTTGGCCTGCCGGACAACCCCCCTGACTATGGCTACACCTTC. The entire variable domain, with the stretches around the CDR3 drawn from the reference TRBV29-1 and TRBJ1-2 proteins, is SAVISQKPSRDICQRGTSLTIQCQVDSQVTMMFWYRQQPGQSLTLIATANQGSEATYESGFVIDKFPISRPNLTFSTLTVSNMSPEDSSIYLCSVGLPDNPPDYGYTFGSGTRLTVV.